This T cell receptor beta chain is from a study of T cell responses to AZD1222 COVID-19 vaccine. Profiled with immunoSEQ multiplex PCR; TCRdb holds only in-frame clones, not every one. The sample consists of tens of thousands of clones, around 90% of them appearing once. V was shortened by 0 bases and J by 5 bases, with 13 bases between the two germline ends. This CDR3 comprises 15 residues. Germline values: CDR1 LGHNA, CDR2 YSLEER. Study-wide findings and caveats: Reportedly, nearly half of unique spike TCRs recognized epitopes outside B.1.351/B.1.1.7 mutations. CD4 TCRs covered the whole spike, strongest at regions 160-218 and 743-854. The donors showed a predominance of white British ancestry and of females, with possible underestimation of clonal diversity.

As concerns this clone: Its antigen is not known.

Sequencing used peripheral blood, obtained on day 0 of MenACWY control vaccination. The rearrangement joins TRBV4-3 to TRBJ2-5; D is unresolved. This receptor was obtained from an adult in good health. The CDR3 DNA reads TGCGCCAGCAGCCAAGATCTAGACCCTCAGGAGACCCAGTACTTC. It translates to CASSQDLDPQETQYF.